This is a list of T cell receptor beta chains from one sample in a study of blood T cells in healthy people across ages. TCRdb used MiXCR to reprocess the 5' RACE reads, holding one entry per CDR3 protein. The table records fewer than 900,000 distinct CDR3 sequences, roughly 40% of them present only once. The source material was blood. The receptors were gathered from a man aged 18 to 29 in good health. Each CDR3 is given with its conserved first and last residue. The D gene is left open where the match is weak. Not every row has a clone size; where given, it reads once, few, many or a size class.

>NA|TRBJ2-3|TRBV7-2|many
TGTGCCAGCAGCTTAGTGGGTGCAACAGATACGCAGTATTTT
CASSLVGATDTQYF
>NA|TRBJ2-7|TRBV9|NA
TGTGCCAGCAGCGTAGCCCCCTCCAATGAGCAGTACTTC
CASSVAPSNEQYF
>NA|TRBJ1-6|TRBV20-1|once
TGCAGTGCTAGAGATTCGGGACAATCACCCCTCCACTTT
CSARDSGQSPLHF
>NA|TRBJ1-4|TRBV12-3/TRBV12-4|NA
TGTGCCAGCAGCCCGTGGGGGGTAGGGCAAGAAAAACTGTTTTTT
CASSPWGVGQEKLFF
>NA|TRBJ1-1|TRBV7-3|NA
TGTGCCAGCAGCTTAGGGGGGGACTCGAACACTGAAGCTTTCTTT
CASSLGGDSNTEAFF
>NA|TRBJ1-5|TRBV15|NA
TGTGCCACCAGCAGGGGGTCAGGGGGCAATCAGCCCCAGCATTTT
CATSRGSGGNQPQHF
>NA|TRBJ2-3|TRBV4-1|many
TGCGCCAGCAGCCAAGCAAGGGGAGGAAATACGCAGTATTTT
CASSQARGGNTQYF
>NA|TRBJ2-2|TRBV11-2|once
TGTGCCAGCAGCTTAGCCCTGACTCCTGACACCGGGGAGCTGTTTTTT
CASSLALTPDTGELFF
>TRBD1|TRBJ2-2|TRBV5-4|NA
TGTGCCAGCAGCTTCAAGACAGGGGGCCCCGGGGAGCTGTTTTTT
CASSFKTGGPGELFF
>TRBD1|TRBJ1-3|TRBV12-3/TRBV12-4|few
TGTGCCAGCAGTCCTGAGGGGGCAGCAGGAAACACCATATATTTT
CASSPEGAAGNTIYF
>NA|TRBJ2-7|TRBV5-1|once
TGCGCCAGCAGCTTGGACACGGGGCCAAATGAGCAGTACTTC
CASSLDTGPNEQYF
>TRBD2|TRBJ2-1|TRBV29-1|once
TGCAGCGTTGAGGGACTAGCGGGGGGTTCCTACAATGAGCAGGACTTC
CSVEGLAGGSYNEQDF
>NA|TRBJ2-3|TRBV30|few
TGTGCCTGGAGGGGTCGGAAAATCACAGATACGCAGTATTTT
CAWRGRKITDTQYF
>NA|TRBJ1-1|TRBV7-2|few
TGTGCCAGCAGCTTAGGTAGCTCTGAAGCTTTCTTT
CASSLGSSEAFF
>NA|TRBJ2-3|TRBV12-5|NA
TGTGCTAGGGGTTTGAGTGACGCAGATACGCAGTATTTT
CARGLSDADTQYF
>NA|TRBJ1-2|TRBV7-3|NA
TGTGCCAGCAGCTTAACGATCGCCTTACATGGCCACACCTTC
CASSLTIALHGHTF
>TRBD1|TRBJ2-7|TRBV29-1|NA
TGCAGCGTCGTGGGGGGACAGGGGGCTTACGAGCAGTACTTC
CSVVGGQGAYEQYF
>NA|TRBJ2-5|TRBV3-1|NA
TGTGCCAGCAGCCAAGATCATGGGAACCAAGAGACCCAGTACTTC
CASSQDHGNQETQYF
>NA|TRBJ1-2|TRBV7-2|NA
TGTGCCAGCAGCTTAGGGGCAGGACAGGGCTACACCTTC
CASSLGAGQGYTF
>NA|TRBJ1-1|TRBV29-1|NA
TGCAGCGTTGTCAGTCGGGAAGTTTTCTTT
CSVVSREVFF
>TRBD1|TRBJ2-5|TRBV5-1|NA
TGCGCCAGCAGCTTGGACAGGGGACACGGGCAGTACTTC
CASSLDRGHGQYF
>NA|TRBJ2-1|TRBV12-3/TRBV12-4|NA
TGTGCCAGCAGTTTCACGGGAGCGGTGGGTAATGAGCAGTTCTTC
CASSFTGAVGNEQFF
>NA|TRBJ2-7|TRBV7-8|NA
TGTGCCAGCAACATGCGACAGTGGGCGGCCTTACAAGAGCAGTACTTC
CASNMRQWAALQEQYF
>TRBD2|TRBJ2-1|TRBV7-8|NA
TGTGCCAGCAGCTTCGGGACTAGCCGGTGGTCCTACAATGAGCAGTTCTTC
CASSFGTSRWSYNEQFF
>NA|TRBJ1-6|TRBV20-1|NA
TGCAGTGCCCATGACAGTGTGAATTCACCCCTCCACTTT
CSAHDSVNSPLHF
>NA|TRBJ2-1|TRBV24-1|many
TGTGCCACCAGTGATTTGCTTGACAATGAGCAGTTCTTC
CATSDLLDNEQFF
>NA|TRBJ2-1|TRBV9|NA
TGTGCCAGCGCTCCGGCCCCCAATGAGCAGTTCTTC
CASAPAPNEQFF
>NA|TRBJ2-3|TRBV6-5|few
TGTGCCAGCAGCAGAGGGACACCCGGACACACAGATACGCAGTATTTT
CASSRGTPGHTDTQYF
>NA|TRBJ2-1|TRBV20-1|NA
TGCAGTGCTAGAGCCGGACTTTGGGATGACAATGAGCAGTTCTTC
CSARAGLWDDNEQFF
>NA|TRBJ2-7|TRBV4-2|many
TGTGCCAGCAGCCAAGACCCCGCAGGTTCCTACGAGCAGTACTTC
CASSQDPAGSYEQYF
>TRBD1|TRBJ1-1|TRBV7-2|few
TGTGCCAGCAGACCAGACAGGGGTTCCACTGAAGCTTTCTTT
CASRPDRGSTEAFF
>TRBD1|TRBJ2-2|TRBV24-1|NA
TGTGCCACCAGTGTCACAGGGGGCGCGAACACCGGGGAGCTGTTTTTT
CATSVTGGANTGELFF
>NA|TRBJ2-5|TRBV10-2|once
TGCGCCACCGCCGGGCGAGGTGGAGAGACCCAGTACTTC
CATAGRGGETQYF
>TRBD2|TRBJ2-1|TRBV6-2/TRBV6-3|NA
TGTGCCAGCAGTCCCGGGGGGGGGCCGGGGCGCTACAATGAGCAGTTCTTC
CASSPGGGPGRYNEQFF
>NA|TRBJ1-2|TRBV12-3/TRBV12-4|NA
TGTGCCAGCAGTTTCTCGGGAGATAACTATGGCTACACCTTC
CASSFSGDNYGYTF
>TRBD1|TRBJ2-7|TRBV12-3/TRBV12-4|NA
TGTGCCAGCAGTTTGGGACAGGCAGGCTCCTACGAGCAGTACTTC
CASSLGQAGSYEQYF
>NA|TRBJ2-2|TRBV6-5|few
TGTGCCAGCAGAAACGGACGGCTCACCGGGGAGCTGTTTTTT
CASRNGRLTGELFF
>NA|TRBJ1-1|TRBV6-5|few
TGTGCCAGCAGTTACCAAGAGTCCGGGGAAGCTTTCTTT
CASSYQESGEAFF
>NA|TRBJ1-1|TRBV12-3/TRBV12-4|NA
TGTGCCAGCAGTTTAGTTTCGGGGAACGGGGTGAACACTGAAGCTTTCTTT
CASSLVSGNGVNTEAFF
>TRBD2|TRBJ2-7|TRBV10-3|NA
TGTGCCATCAGTGAGACTAGCGGGAACTACGAGCAGTACTTC
CAISETSGNYEQYF
>NA|TRBJ2-3|TRBV10-3|few
TGTGCCATCAGTGGAGAGAACACAGATACGCAGTATTTT
CAISGENTDTQYF
>NA|TRBJ1-5|TRBV4-3|few
TGCGCCAGCAGCCAAGATATAATCAGGGATCAGCCCCAGCATTTT
CASSQDIIRDQPQHF
>NA|TRBJ2-1|TRBV19|NA
TGTGCCAGTAGTATAACCGGAGACAGCTACTCCTACAATGAGCAGTTCTTC
CASSITGDSYSYNEQFF
>NA|TRBJ2-3|TRBV5-1|many
TGCGCCAGCAGCTTAACCCAGGGTAGCACAGATACGCAGTATTTT
CASSLTQGSTDTQYF
>TRBD1|TRBJ1-1|TRBV29-1|many
TGCAGCGTTGAACCCGAGGGGGCTTTGAGTACTGAAGCTTTCTTT
CSVEPEGALSTEAFF
>NA|TRBJ2-2|TRBV29-1|few
TGCAGCGTTGGCCTCAAGGGGGGGGAGCTGTTTTTT
CSVGLKGGELFF
>TRBD1|TRBJ2-5|TRBV28|once
TGTGCCAGCAGTTTACCGAGGGGGCTGGAGACCCAGTACTTC
CASSLPRGLETQYF
>TRBD1|TRBJ2-1|TRBV7-3|NA
TGTGCCAGCAGTTTTGGGACAGGGGGGACCCAGTTCTTC
CASSFGTGGTQFF
>NA|TRBJ1-5|TRBV6-2/TRBV6-3|NA
TGTGCCAGCAGTTACTCGGCAGCGGTTCAGCCCCAGCATTTT
CASSYSAAVQPQHF
>NA|TRBJ1-1|TRBV6-6|NA
TGTGCCAGCAGACCCGACGTTAGGGCTGAAGCTTTCTTT
CASRPDVRAEAFF
>NA|TRBJ2-6|TRBV10-3|NA
TGTGCCGATAGGGGTTCTGGGGCCAACGTCCTGACTTTC
CADRGSGANVLTF
>TRBD2|TRBJ2-5|TRBV20-1|many
TGCAGTGCGCCTATAGCGGGGGTAGGACAAGAGACCCAGTACTTC
CSAPIAGVGQETQYF
>TRBD2|TRBJ2-7|TRBV28|few
TGTGCCAGCAGTTTAGTGGTTCGTGGGACTAGCGGATACGAGCAGTACTTC
CASSLVVRGTSGYEQYF
>TRBD1|TRBJ1-2|TRBV6-5|NA
TGTGCCAGCAGTTCCGGGACAGGGTTGCTCAATGGCTACACCTTC
CASSSGTGLLNGYTF
>TRBD2|TRBJ2-1|TRBV6-2/TRBV6-3|NA
TGTGCCAGCAGTTACCCTAGCGGGAGGGTAGTGGATGAGCAGTTCTTC
CASSYPSGRVVDEQFF
>TRBD1|TRBJ2-2|TRBV2|NA
TGTGCCAGCATGGACAGGGGGAACACCGGGGAGCTGTTTTTT
CASMDRGNTGELFF